Shown below are 30 T cell receptor beta chains from a single sample sequenced in a study of cytomegalovirus exposure and HLA in healthy donors. The PCR made use of 60 Vbeta and 13 Jbeta primers. Data came from immunoSEQ multiplex PCR; TCRdb stores just in-frame clones and leaves some out. The profile shows some 110,000 clones, over 70% of them singletons. The sample was PBMCs. Receptors originate from a man in his thirties or forties in good health and CMV-seronegative.

This clone was observed a few times. V usage is TRBV4-2 and J usage is TRBJ1-4, with a weak D call TRBD1 (6 bases). CDR1 and CDR2 from the germline V gene are LGHNA and YNFKEQ. CDR3 length equals 14 residues. The V end lost 3 bases, the J end lost 8 bases, and 13 bases lay between the germline ends. The CDR3 spells CASSQRTDGEKLFF. The CDR3 DNA reads as TGTGCCAGCAGCCAGAGGACAGACGGGGAAAAACTGTTTTTT.

J is TRBJ1-2 and V is TRBV2; D gene unclear. Germline V CDR1 and CDR2: SNHLY, FYNNEI. The CDR3 sequence is 12 residues long. The V end lost 5 bases, the J end lost 4 bases, and 8 bases lay between the germline ends. The CDR3 here is CASSTEGYGYTF. The CDR3 DNA follows: TGTGCCAGCAGTACAGAGGGCTATGGCTACACCTTC.

In its sample, this clone was seen once. The rearrangement links TRBV2 to TRBJ2-7; 7 bases agree with TRBD2. The CDR3 covers 14 residues. Per germline, CDR1 SNHLY and CDR2 FYNNEI. V shed 2 bases and J 2 bases; nucleotides not matched to a gene: 3. CDR3 DNA: TGTGCCAGCAGTGAAAGCGCGGGAGCCTACGAGCAGTACTTC. It yields the protein CASSESAGAYEQYF. Supplemented by reference TRBV2 and TRBJ2-7, the full variable domain reads EPEVTQTPSHQVTQMGQEVILRCVPISNHLYFYWYRQILGQKVEFLVSFYNNEISEKSEIFDDQFSVERPDGSNFTLKIRSTKLEDSAMYFCASSESAGAYEQYFGPGTRLTVT.

The V and J genes are TRBV10-3 and TRBJ2-5; D is uncertain. The CDR3 runs 15 residues. Between the trimmed V and J ends, which lost 10 bases and 2 bases, there was a span of 20 bases. Germline V CDR1 and CDR2: ENHRY, SYGVKD. The CDR3 is CATQRQGFDQETQYF. CDR3 nucleotides: TGTGCCACCCAACGACAAGGATTTGATCAAGAGACCCAGTACTTC.

The J gene is TRBJ2-7, the V gene TRBV28; 10 bases agree with TRBD1. Germline V lookup: CDR1 MDHEN, CDR2 SYDVKM. This CDR3 is built from 14 residues. The ends lost 2 bases at V and 7 bases at J; junction bases unmatched: 5. CDR3 protein: CASSLRQGAREQYF. The CDR3 region has the DNA TGTGCCAGCAGTTTACGACAGGGGGCGCGGGAGCAGTACTTC.

In this sample, this clone turned up a few times. This chain uses TRBV19 with TRBJ1-1; D remains unclear. CDR3 length: 14 residues. Trimming left V 4 bases short and J 1 base short, with 10 bases between. The germline gives CDR1 LNHDA, CDR2 SQIVND (reference sequence). In DNA, the CDR3 is TGTGCCAGTAGTAATAGGGCGGGGAACACTGAAGCTTTCTTT. It codes for CASSNRAGNTEAFF.

This clone was counted once. The V and J genes are TRBV28 and TRBJ1-1; weak D call: TRBD1 (6 bases). V was pared by 6 bases and J by 4 bases, with 24 bases between. CDR3 length equals 17 residues. The germline gives CDR1 MDHEN, CDR2 SYDVKM. The CDR3 loop reads CASSRRISDQGPTEAFF. CDR3 DNA sequence: TGTGCCAGCAGCCGTAGAATATCGGATCAGGGGCCCACTGAAGCTTTCTTT.

V is TRBV7-2 and J is TRBJ2-2; the match to TRBD1 covers 10 bases. The CDR3 extends over 15 amino acids. Germline V gene lookup returns CDR1 SGHTA and CDR2 FQGNSA. The V gene end was trimmed by 5 bases and the J gene end by 7 bases; junction bases not matched to a gene: 7. For the CDR3, the DNA is TGTGCCAGCAGCCCCGGACAGGGGGGAGGCGGGGAGCTGTTTTTT. It specifies CASSPGQGGGGELFF. The whole variable domain, filled in from reference TRBV7-2 and TRBJ2-2, reads GAGVSQSPSNKVTEKGKDVELRCDPISGHTALYWYRQSLGQGLEFLIYFQGNSAPDKSGLPSDRFSAERTGGSVSTLTIQRTQQEDSAVYLCASSPGQGGGGELFFGEGSRLTVL.

The J gene is TRBJ1-2, the V gene TRBV5-1; D ambiguous. The ends were cut back, 0 bases at V and 3 bases at J, with 12 bases in the middle. The germline gives CDR1 SGHRS, CDR2 YFSETQ. The CDR3 length is 15 residues. CDR3 DNA: TGCGCCAGCAGCTTGGGGGCCCGCAAGGACTATGGCTACACCTTC. Its translation is CASSLGARKDYGYTF.

CDR3 amino acids: CASSMGGPDTQYF. The CDR3 DNA reads as TGTGCCAGTAGTATGGGGGGGCCAGATACGCAGTATTTT. This chain joins TRBV19 and TRBJ2-3; weak D call: TRBD2 (7 bases). Germline CDR1 is LNHDA and CDR2 is SQIVND (reference sequence). This CDR3 is 13 amino acids long. The V gene lost 3 bases and the J gene lost 4 bases, with 8 bases spanning the gap.

The rearrangement joins TRBV18 to TRBJ2-1, with 7 nucleotides matching TRBD1. The CDR3 is 16 amino acids. CDR1 and CDR2 (germline): KGHSH, LQKENI. The ends lost 2 bases at V and 0 bases at J; junction bases unmatched: 4. This CDR3 is CASSPTGQSSYNEQFF. CDR3 in DNA: TGTGCCAGCTCACCAACGGGACAGAGCTCCTACAATGAGCAGTTCTTC.

This clone is a singleton in its sample. This chain's CDR3 is CASSQGTIGDEQYF. Written as DNA, the CDR3 is TGTGCCAGCAGCCAAGGGACTATTGGCGACGAGCAGTACTTC. This rearrangement joins TRBV14 to TRBJ2-7, with a possible D match to TRBD2 (6 bases). The CDR3 loop spans 14 amino acids. V was cut by 1 base and J by 5 bases, with 12 bases left in between. Germline CDR1 and CDR2: SGHDN and FVKESK.

The rearrangement uses TRBV9 and TRBJ2-5; 11 bases are a match to TRBD1. The V and J ends lost 3 bases and 5 bases, in that order; junction bases with no gene match: 9. The CDR3 loop spans 16 amino acids. Germline V gene data show CDR1 as SGDLS and CDR2 as YYNGEE. The CDR3 region has the DNA TGTGCCAGCAGCGGAGGGACAGGGGGTAGGTTGGAGACCCAGTACTTC. This codes for CASSGGTGGRLETQYF.

This clone was observed a few times. The gene calls are TRBV4-1 and TRBJ1-4, with 10 bases lining up with TRBD1. With V trimmed by 3 bases and J by 5 bases, 6 bases remained unmatched. The CDR3 is made up of 16 amino acids. Germline CDR1 is MGHRA and CDR2 is YSYEKL. The chain's CDR3 is CASSQEGGQGNEKLFF. The CDR3 nucleotides are TGCGCCAGCAGCCAGGAAGGGGGACAGGGGAATGAAAAACTGTTTTTT.

On this clone: The sample has other DNA sequences that encode this CDR3 too. CDR3 in amino acids: CASSSGNYGYTF. The CDR3 DNA reads as TGTGCCAGCAGTTCAGGGAACTATGGCTACACCTTC. The V gene is TRBV28, the J gene TRBJ1-2; possibly TRBD1 for D (5 bases). V shed 4 bases and J shed 2 bases, with 5 bases lying between them. This CDR3 comprises 12 residues. Germline CDR1 MDHEN, CDR2 SYDVKM.

The rearrangement links TRBV6-5 to TRBJ1-2; the match to TRBD1 covers 9 bases. This CDR3 is 15 amino acids long. Germline-derived CDR1 and CDR2 are MNHEY and SVGAGI. V trimming: 6 bases; J trimming: 4 bases; junction bases outside the gene matches: 9. The CDR3 bases are TGTGCCAGCAGCAAGCGCGGGACAGGGACCTATGGCTACACCTTC. The encoded protein is CASSKRGTGTYGYTF.

The chain uses TRBV5-1 and TRBJ2-2; unclear D gene. Germline V CDR1 and CDR2: SGHRS, YFSETQ. The V gene lost 0 bases and the J gene lost 4 bases, with 7 bases spanning the gap. This CDR3 contains 14 residues. CDR3 sequence: CASSLERGTGELFF. CDR3 sequence (DNA): TGCGCCAGCAGCTTGGAACGCGGCACCGGGGAGCTGTTTTTT.

The rearrangement links TRBV18 to TRBJ2-5; weak D call: TRBD1 (6 bases). In germline, CDR1 is KGHSH, CDR2 LQKENI. The germline V and J ends were trimmed by 7 bases and 0 bases, with 9 bases remaining between them. The CDR3 is made up of 13 amino acids. CDR3 amino acids: CASFGDNQETQYF. DNA of the CDR3: TGTGCCAGCTTCGGGGACAACCAAGAGACCCAGTACTTC.

The gene calls are TRBV27 and TRBJ2-7; D unclear. Trimming took 5 bases from V and 9 from J, leaving 23 bases between them. CDR1 and CDR2 (germline): MNHEY, SMNVEV (reference sequence). CDR3 length: 15 amino acids. Here the CDR3 DNA reads TGTGCCAGCAGTCCATCCCCCAGGATAAGGTCGCCGCAGTACTTC. It is translated as CASSPSPRIRSPQYF.

The V gene is TRBV7-2, the J gene TRBJ2-5, with 9 bases aligning to TRBD2. There are 13 residues in the CDR3. From germline, CDR1 is SGHTA and CDR2 FQGNSA. V lost 6 bases, J lost 4 bases, and 3 bases stayed unmatched. CDR3 protein: CASRIAGAETQYF. CDR3 sequence (DNA): TGTGCCAGCAGAATAGCGGGGGCAGAGACCCAGTACTTC.

This clone is a singleton in its sample. V gene TRBV19 combines with J gene TRBJ1-5, with D uncertain. CDR1 and CDR2 from the germline V gene are LNHDA and SQIVND (reference sequence). V was cut by 6 bases and J by 2 bases, with 14 bases left in between. The CDR3 is 15 amino acids. The CDR3 loop reads CASSGEGSGNQPQHF. In DNA, the CDR3 is TGTGCCAGTAGCGGCGAGGGATCGGGCAATCAGCCCCAGCATTTT. Supplemented by reference TRBV19 and TRBJ1-5, the full variable domain reads DGGITQSPKYLFRKEGQNVTLSCEQNLNHDAMYWYRQDPGQGLRLIYYSQIVNDFQKGDIAEGYSVSREKKESFPLTVTSAQKNPTAFYLCASSGEGSGNQPQHFGDGTRLSIL.

Sample share makes this clone medium-sized. The sample carries other DNA sequences with the same CDR3. The chain couples TRBV6-4 to TRBJ2-2, with D possibly matching TRBD2 (6 bases). V lost 4 bases and J lost 3, with 6 bases in between. CDR3 length: 13 residues. The germline gives CDR1 MRHNA, CDR2 SNTAGT. This CDR3 is CASSAGDTGELFF. Written as DNA, the CDR3 is TGTGCCAGCAGTGCGGGAGACACCGGGGAGCTGTTTTTT.

The rearrangement uses TRBV12-5 and TRBJ2-3, with D possibly matching TRBD2 (6 bases). V was cut by 4 bases and J by 5 bases, with 22 bases left in between. The CDR3 is made up of 17 amino acids. The germline CDR1 and CDR2 sequences are LGHNT and FRNRAP. CDR3 DNA: TGTGCTAGTGGTTCCCTTGGGAGTGGGGGAGGAGGAGATACGCAGTATTTT. Encoded protein: CASGSLGSGGGGDTQYF.

This sequence joins TRBV5-4 and TRBJ1-1; no definite D call. Trimming took 4 bases from V and 8 from J, leaving 9 bases between them. Germline CDR1 SGHNT, CDR2 YYREEE (reference sequence). This CDR3 contains 11 residues. The CDR3 region has the DNA TGTGCCAGCAGCCGAGCCTCCGAAGCTTTCTTT. Protein product: CASSRASEAFF.

The chain joins TRBV7-2 to TRBJ1-2, with D possibly being TRBD1 (5 bases). CDR3 length equals 14 residues. Germline CDR1 reads SGHTA; CDR2 reads FQGNSA. V gave up 0 bases and J gave up 8 bases, with 13 bases separating them. As DNA, the CDR3 is TGTGCCAGCAGCTTAGCAGGATCCCAGGGAGGCTACACCTTC. It translates to CASSLAGSQGGYTF.

V gene TRBV4-3 combines with J gene TRBJ2-5; TRBD2 matches at 10 bases. Germline CDR1 LGHNA, CDR2 YSLEER. Trimming at V came to 0 bases and at J to 8 bases, leaving 12 bases not matched to a gene. This CDR3 is built from 17 residues. The CDR3 sequence: CASSQDPSGGALETQYF. CDR3 DNA: TGCGCCAGCAGCCAAGACCCCAGCGGGGGGGCCTTGGAAACCCAGTACTTC.

The chain couples TRBV18 to TRBJ2-5, with 13 bases matching TRBD2. J lost 5 bases, V lost 3 bases, and 3 bases had no gene match. CDR3 length: 15 residues. The germline gives CDR1 KGHSH, CDR2 LQKENI. CDR3 bases: TGTGCCAGCTCACCCCGGACTAGCGGGAGTGAGACCCAGTACTTC. This gives the protein CASSPRTSGSETQYF.

The V gene is TRBV5-8, the J gene TRBJ1-4, with 9 bases matching TRBD1. CDR1 is SGHTS and CDR2 is YDEGEE in the germline V gene. The CDR3 has 16 amino acids. The V gene end was trimmed by 4 bases and the J gene end by 2 bases; junction bases not matched to a gene: 6. For the CDR3, the DNA is TGTGCCAGCAGCCAGGACAGGGGTGGGACTAATGAAAAACTGTTTTTT. Its protein is CASSQDRGGTNEKLFF.

The chain carries TRBV15 and TRBJ2-3; tentatively, D is TRBD1 (6 bases). Germline V gives CDR1 LNHNV, CDR2 YYDKDF (reference sequence). The CDR3 loop spans 15 amino acids. The germline V and J ends were trimmed by 1 base and 4 bases, with 12 bases remaining between them. CDR3 residues: CATSRGQAVADTQYF. The CDR3 nucleotides are TGTGCCACCAGCAGAGGACAGGCGGTCGCAGATACGCAGTATTTT.

The gene calls are TRBV7-9 and TRBJ1-6, with TRBD1 as a possible D gene (6 bases). Germline values: CDR1 SEHNR, CDR2 FQNEAQ (reference sequence). This CDR3 comprises 18 residues. V lost 4 bases, J lost 10 bases, and 26 bases lay in between. The CDR3 spells CASSSPSNAGGTGSPLHF. CDR3 bases: TGTGCCAGCAGCTCCCCCTCTAACGCTGGGGGCACAGGATCACCCCTCCACTTT.